Presented here are 18 T cell receptor beta chains from one specimen sequenced in a study of cytomegalovirus exposure and HLA in healthy donors. It was with 60 Vbeta and 13 Jbeta primers that the PCR ran. Assay used: immunoSEQ multiplex PCR; TCRdb lists only in-frame clones, some missing. The table shows 100,000 to 150,000 clones, with roughly 8.8% occurring only once. Material: PBMCs. The receptor set was obtained from a woman between 40 and 50 years old in good health and CMV-seropositive.

The chain is built from TRBV23-1 and TRBJ2-7, with 12 bases matching TRBD1. TRBV23-1 has ORF status, its function being uncertain. J lost 8 bases, V lost 4 bases, and 6 bases had no gene match. The CDR3 has 14 amino acids. Written as DNA, the CDR3 is TGCGCCAGCAGTCCCGGGACAGGGGGCCTCAAGCAGTACTTC. It encodes CASSPGTGGLKQYF.

The sample holds a few counts of this clone. This sequence joins TRBV7-2 and TRBJ1-2; D is unresolved. V was shortened by 1 base and J by 5 bases, with 8 bases between the two germline ends. CDR1 is SGHTA, CDR2 FQGNSA, per germline. This CDR3 comprises 13 residues. The CDR3 DNA is TGTGCCAGCAGCTTAGATTCAGGATATGGCTACACCTTC. Translating gives CASSLDSGYGYTF. Combining the CDR3 with reference TRBV7-2 and TRBJ1-2 gives the whole variable domain GAGVSQSPSNKVTEKGKDVELRCDPISGHTALYWYRQSLGQGLEFLIYFQGNSAPDKSGLPSDRFSAERTGGSVSTLTIQRTQQEDSAVYLCASSLDSGYGYTFGSGTRLTVV.

The DNA of the CDR3 is TGTGCCAGCAGTCCCTTTAGCGGGCTGTCCTACAATGAGCAGTTCTTC. This encodes CASSPFSGLSYNEQFF. The V call is TRBV6-6, the J call TRBJ2-1, with TRBD2 matching over 7 bases. The CDR3 contains 16 residues. Trimming removed 5 bases from V and 1 base from J; junction bases left unmatched: 8. Germline lookup yields CDR1 MNHNY and CDR2 SVGAGI (reference sequence).

The V and J genes are TRBV7-2 and TRBJ1-2; 9 nucleotides line up with TRBD1. The CDR3 covers 15 residues. Trimming took 5 bases from V and 4 from J; bases not matched to a gene: 8. Germline-derived CDR1 and CDR2 are SGHTA and FQGNSA. For the CDR3, the DNA is TGTGCCAGCAGCCCTGGACAGGGGCGAAGCTATGGCTACACCTTC. Translating gives CASSPGQGRSYGYTF.

This chain uses TRBV6-5 with TRBJ1-2, with D possibly matching TRBD1 (5 bases). There are 14 residues in the CDR3. Germline CDR1 MNHEY, CDR2 SVGAGI. With 0 bases removed from V and 7 bases from J, the gap between germline ends came to 12 bases. CDR3: CASSYSAGRGGYTF. The CDR3 nucleotides read TGTGCCAGCAGTTACTCGGCAGGAAGGGGTGGCTACACCTTC.

The chain links TRBV6-1 to TRBJ1-2; D is undetermined. Between the trimmed V and J ends, which lost 0 bases and 0 bases, there was a span of 8 bases. The CDR3 is 15 amino acids. The V gene's germline CDR1 is MNHNS and CDR2 SASEGT. CDR3 protein: CASSEARGTNYGYTF. DNA for the CDR3: TGTGCCAGCAGTGAAGCGCGGGGTACTAACTATGGCTACACCTTC.

V and J are TRBV5-1 and TRBJ2-2; 8 nucleotides agree with TRBD1. This CDR3 has 16 amino acids. The V and J ends lost 9 bases and 0 bases, in that order; junction bases with no gene match: 10. The V gene's germline CDR1 is SGHRS and CDR2 YFSETQ. The CDR3 coding sequence is TGCGCCACCAAACCAGGGGGCTCTACGAACACCGGGGAGCTGTTTTTT. It encodes CATKPGGSTNTGELFF.

This clone was recorded a few times. This rearrangement joins TRBV7-2 to TRBJ2-5, with 11 bases fitting TRBD2. The V gene end was trimmed by 0 bases and the J gene end by 1 base; junction bases not matched to a gene: 4. This CDR3 comprises 17 residues. Germline loops: CDR1 SGHTA, CDR2 FQGNSA. The CDR3: CASSLAISGGAQETQYF. The CDR3 nucleotides are TGTGCCAGCAGCTTAGCGATTAGCGGGGGGGCCCAAGAGACCCAGTACTTC.

This clone was seen a few times. The DNA of the CDR3 is TGCGCCAGCAGCTTGTGGGCCTCCGGGACTAGCGGGGGGGCGGCTTACAATGAGCAGTTCTTC. Its protein is CASSLWASGTSGGAAYNEQFF. The V gene is TRBV5-1, the J gene TRBJ2-1, with 16 bases fitting TRBD2. Unmatched junction bases numbered 14, after V lost 1 base and J lost 4 bases. The CDR3 runs to 21 residues. Germline values: CDR1 SGHRS, CDR2 YFSETQ.

Regarding this clone: The junction does not match germline at one end; this may be a read error. The V gene is TRBV29-1, the J gene TRBJ1-1; D is uncertain. Germline CDR1 and CDR2: SQVTM and ANQGSEA. The CDR3 has 12 residues. The CDR3 loop is CSVRAQKTEAFF. For the CDR3, the DNA is TGCAGCGTGCGGGCCCAAAAAACTGAAGCTTTCTTC.

The genes are TRBV6-5 and TRBJ2-3; 8 bases agree with TRBD1. Trimming cost V 5 bases and J 4 bases; bases outside gene matches: 8. This CDR3 is 15 amino acids long. Germline V CDR1 and CDR2: MNHEY, SVGAGI. Here the CDR3 reads CASSPGQGIADTQYF. The CDR3 DNA is TGTGCCAGCAGTCCCGGACAGGGTATCGCAGATACGCAGTATTTT.

This clone came up a few times. In DNA, the CDR3 is TGTGCCTGGACCTCCCCCAGAGGTTCACCCCTCCACTTT. Amino acids: CAWTSPRGSPLHF. The chain carries TRBV30 and TRBJ1-6; D is unresolved. Per germline, CDR1 GTSNPN and CDR2 SVGIG (reference sequence). V lost 4 bases, J lost 9 bases, and 13 bases lay in between. This CDR3 region has 13 residues.

This clone was counted only a few times. The rearrangement uses TRBV14 and TRBJ2-1; D is perhaps TRBD1 (6 bases). V was shortened by 2 bases and J by 8 bases, with 13 bases between the two germline ends. This CDR3 spans 14 amino acids. The germline V gene encodes CDR1 SGHDN and CDR2 FVKESK. The CDR3, as DNA: TGTGCCAGCAGCCAATGGCAGGGGTCCCATGAGCAGTTCTTC. Translation: CASSQWQGSHEQFF. The full variable domain, rest sourced from reference TRBV14 and TRBJ2-1, is EAGVTQFPSHSVIEKGQTVTLRCDPISGHDNLYWYRRVMGKEIKFLLHFVKESKQDESGMPNNRFLAERTGGTYSTLKVQPAELEDSGVYFCASSQWQGSHEQFFGPGTRLTVL.

The V and J genes are TRBV6-1 and TRBJ1-2; 7 positions agree with TRBD1. V was clipped by 2 bases and J by 4 bases; unmatched bases: 1. This CDR3 has 13 residues. Germline V gene lookup returns CDR1 MNHNS and CDR2 SASEGT. CDR3 region: CASSEHRGYGYTF. The CDR3 region has the DNA TGTGCCAGCAGTGAACACAGGGGCTATGGCTACACCTTC.

The table lists this clone with a few counts. The CDR3 bases are TGTGCCAGCAGCTCGGTACAGGGGAAGAGGAACTATGGCTACACCTTC. Translating it yields CASSSVQGKRNYGYTF. V gene TRBV7-2 combines with J gene TRBJ1-2; 7 nucleotides line up with TRBD1. Trimming cost V 4 bases and J 2 bases; bases outside gene matches: 10. This CDR3 region has 16 residues. Germline CDR1 reads SGHTA; CDR2 reads FQGNSA.

The sample holds one count of this clone. This chain uses TRBV5-4 with TRBJ2-1; 8 nucleotides agree with TRBD2. The V gene end was trimmed by 0 bases and the J gene end by 6 bases; junction bases not matched to a gene: 5. The CDR3 is 15 amino acids. Germline V gives CDR1 SGHNT, CDR2 YYREEE (reference sequence). The CDR3 protein is CASSLAGLVFNEQFF. The CDR3 nucleotides are TGTGCCAGCAGCTTGGCGGGACTAGTCTTCAATGAGCAGTTCTTC.

This chain uses TRBV5-1 with TRBJ1-3, with D perhaps TRBD1 (5 bases). V shed 3 bases and J shed 2 bases, with 9 bases lying between them. Per germline, CDR1 SGHRS and CDR2 YFSETQ. This CDR3 contains 14 residues. This chain's CDR3 is CASSWAGTGNTIYF. The CDR3 DNA sequence: TGCGCCAGCAGCTGGGCAGGGACTGGAAACACCATATATTTT.

This chain connects TRBV5-4 to TRBJ2-3; D perhaps matches TRBD2 (6 bases). This CDR3 has 14 residues. Germline CDR1 SGHNT, CDR2 YYREEE (reference sequence). V dropped 4 bases and J dropped 3 bases, with 12 bases sitting between them. This chain's CDR3 is CASSGSLATDTQYF. CDR3 DNA: TGTGCCAGCAGCGGGAGCCTAGCGACAGATACGCAGTATTTT.